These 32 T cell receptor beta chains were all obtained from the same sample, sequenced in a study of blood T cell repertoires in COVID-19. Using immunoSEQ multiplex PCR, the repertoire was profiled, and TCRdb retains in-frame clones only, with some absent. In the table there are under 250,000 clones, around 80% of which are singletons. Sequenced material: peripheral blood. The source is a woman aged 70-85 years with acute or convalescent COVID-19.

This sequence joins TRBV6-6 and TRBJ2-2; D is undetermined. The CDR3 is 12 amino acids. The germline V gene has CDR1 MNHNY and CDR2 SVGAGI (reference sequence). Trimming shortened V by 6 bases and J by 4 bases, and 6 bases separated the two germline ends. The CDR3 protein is CASSFLTGELFF. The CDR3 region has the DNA TGTGCCAGCAGCTTCCTCACCGGGGAGCTGTTTTTT.

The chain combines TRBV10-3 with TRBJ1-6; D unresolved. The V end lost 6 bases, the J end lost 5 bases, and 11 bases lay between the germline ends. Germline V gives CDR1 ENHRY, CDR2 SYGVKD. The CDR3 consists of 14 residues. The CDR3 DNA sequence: TGTGCCATCAGCACCTCACAGAATAATTCACCCCTCCACTTT. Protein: CAISTSQNNSPLHF.

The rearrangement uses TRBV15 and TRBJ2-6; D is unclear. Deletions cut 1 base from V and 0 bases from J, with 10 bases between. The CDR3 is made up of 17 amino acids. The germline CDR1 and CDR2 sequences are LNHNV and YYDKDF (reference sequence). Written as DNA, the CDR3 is TGTGCCACCAGCAGAGGGGCCTACCGCTCTGGGGCCAACGTCCTGACTTTC. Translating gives CATSRGAYRSGANVLTF.

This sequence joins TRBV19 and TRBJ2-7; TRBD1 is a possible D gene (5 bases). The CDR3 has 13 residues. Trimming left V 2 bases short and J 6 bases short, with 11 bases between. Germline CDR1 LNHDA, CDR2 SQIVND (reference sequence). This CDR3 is CASSIIGAAEQYF. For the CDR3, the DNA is TGTGCCAGTAGTATAATTGGGGCCGCCGAGCAGTACTTC. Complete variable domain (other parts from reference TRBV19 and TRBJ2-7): DGGITQSPKYLFRKEGQNVTLSCEQNLNHDAMYWYRQDPGQGLRLIYYSQIVNDFQKGDIAEGYSVSREKKESFPLTVTSAQKNPTAFYLCASSIIGAAEQYFGPGTRLTVT.

DNA of the CDR3: TGCGCCAGCAGAGGGGCAACGAACACTGAAGCTTTCTTT. Its translation is CASRGATNTEAFF. The chain joins TRBV5-1 to TRBJ1-1, with a weak D call TRBD1 (5 bases). V lost 5 bases, J lost 1 base, and 9 bases lay in between. Looked up from germline, CDR1 is SGHRS and CDR2 is YFSETQ. The CDR3 loop spans 13 amino acids. The full variable domain, its missing parts supplied by reference TRBV5-1 and TRBJ1-1, is KAGVTQTPRYLIKTRGQQVTLSCSPISGHRSVSWYQQTPGQGLQFLFEYFSETQRNKGNFPGRFSGRQFSNSRSEMNVSTLELGDSALYLCASRGATNTEAFFGQGTRLTVV.

The CDR3 here is CASSQVSGRNTGELFF. In DNA, the CDR3 is TGTGCCAGCAGCCAAGTCAGCGGGAGAAACACCGGGGAGCTGTTTTTT. V gene TRBV14 combines with J gene TRBJ2-2, with 8 nucleotides matching TRBD2. Germline lookup yields CDR1 SGHDN and CDR2 FVKESK. V was pared by 1 base and J by 2 bases, with 3 bases of the junction left unmatched. The CDR3 is 16 residues long.

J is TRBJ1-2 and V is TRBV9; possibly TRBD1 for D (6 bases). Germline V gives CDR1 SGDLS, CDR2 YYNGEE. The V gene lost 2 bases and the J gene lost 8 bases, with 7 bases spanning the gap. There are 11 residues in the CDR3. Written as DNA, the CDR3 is TGTGCCAGCAGCGTCGGGACAGGCTACACCTTC. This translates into CASSVGTGYTF.

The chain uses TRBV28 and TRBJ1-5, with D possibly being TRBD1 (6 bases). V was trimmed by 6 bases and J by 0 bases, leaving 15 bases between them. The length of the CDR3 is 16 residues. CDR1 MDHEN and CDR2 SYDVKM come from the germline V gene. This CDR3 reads CASSRSSDSSNQPQHF. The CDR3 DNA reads TGTGCCAGCAGCCGGAGCTCGGACAGTAGCAATCAGCCCCAGCATTTT.

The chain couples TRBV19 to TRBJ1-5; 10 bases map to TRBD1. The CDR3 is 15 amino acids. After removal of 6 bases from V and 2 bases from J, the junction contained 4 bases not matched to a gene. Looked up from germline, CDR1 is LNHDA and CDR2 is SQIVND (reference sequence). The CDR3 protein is CASSLGQGGNQPQHF. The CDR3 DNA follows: TGTGCCAGTAGCTTAGGACAGGGGGGCAATCAGCCCCAGCATTTT.

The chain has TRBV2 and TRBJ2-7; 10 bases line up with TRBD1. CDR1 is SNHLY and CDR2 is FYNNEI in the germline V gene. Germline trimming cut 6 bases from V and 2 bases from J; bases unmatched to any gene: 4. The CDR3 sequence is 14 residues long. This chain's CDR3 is CASRAGTGAYEQYF. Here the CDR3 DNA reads TGTGCCAGCAGAGCCGGGACAGGGGCCTACGAGCAGTACTTC.

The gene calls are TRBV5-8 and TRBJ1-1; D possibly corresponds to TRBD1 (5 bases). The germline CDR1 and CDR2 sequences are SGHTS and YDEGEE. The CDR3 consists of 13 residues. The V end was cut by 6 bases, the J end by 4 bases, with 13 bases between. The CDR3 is CASNTGGFTEAFF. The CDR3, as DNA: TGTGCCAGCAATACCGGGGGGTTCACTGAAGCTTTCTTT.

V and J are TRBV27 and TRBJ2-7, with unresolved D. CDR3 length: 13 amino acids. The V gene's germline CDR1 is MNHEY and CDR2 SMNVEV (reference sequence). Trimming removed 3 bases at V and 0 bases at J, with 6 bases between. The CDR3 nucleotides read TGTGCCAGCAGTTTTCAGTTCTCCTACGAGCAGTACTTC. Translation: CASSFQFSYEQYF.

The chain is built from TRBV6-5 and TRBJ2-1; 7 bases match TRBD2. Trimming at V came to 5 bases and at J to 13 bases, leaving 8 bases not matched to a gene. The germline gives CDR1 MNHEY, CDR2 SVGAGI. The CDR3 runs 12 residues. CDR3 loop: CASSPGTGGQFF. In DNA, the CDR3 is TGTGCCAGCAGTCCCGGGACGGGGGGACAGTTCTTC.

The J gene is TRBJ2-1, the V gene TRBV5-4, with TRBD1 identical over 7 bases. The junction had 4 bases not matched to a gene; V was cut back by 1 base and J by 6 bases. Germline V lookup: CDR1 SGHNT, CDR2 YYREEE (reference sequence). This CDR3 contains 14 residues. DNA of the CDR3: TGTGCCAGCAGCTTGCCCAGGGGGTTCAATGAGCAGTTCTTC. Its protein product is CASSLPRGFNEQFF.

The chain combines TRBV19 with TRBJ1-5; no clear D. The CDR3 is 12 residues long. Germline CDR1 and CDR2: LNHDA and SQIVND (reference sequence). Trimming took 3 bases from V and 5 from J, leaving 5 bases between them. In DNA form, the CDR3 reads TGTGCCAGTAGTATCCCTTATCAGCCCCAGCATTTT. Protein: CASSIPYQPQHF.

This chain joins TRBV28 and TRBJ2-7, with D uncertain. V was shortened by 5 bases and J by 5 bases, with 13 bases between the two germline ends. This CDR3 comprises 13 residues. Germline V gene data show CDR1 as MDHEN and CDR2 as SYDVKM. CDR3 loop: CASSIGYQDEQYF. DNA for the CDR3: TGTGCCAGCAGTATTGGGTATCAGGACGAGCAGTACTTC.

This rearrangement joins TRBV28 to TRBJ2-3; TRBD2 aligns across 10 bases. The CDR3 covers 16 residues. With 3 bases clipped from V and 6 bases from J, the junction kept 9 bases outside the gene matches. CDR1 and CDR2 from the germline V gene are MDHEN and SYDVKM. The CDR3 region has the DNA TGTGCCAGCAGTTTCCCCACTCTAGCGGGAGACGATACGCAGTATTTT. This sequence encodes CASSFPTLAGDDTQYF.

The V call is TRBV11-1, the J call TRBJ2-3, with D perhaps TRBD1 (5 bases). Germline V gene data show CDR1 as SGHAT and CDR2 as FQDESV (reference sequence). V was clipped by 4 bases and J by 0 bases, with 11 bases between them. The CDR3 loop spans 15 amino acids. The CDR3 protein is CASSSDISSTDTQYF. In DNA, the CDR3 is TGTGCCAGCAGCTCGGACATTTCTAGCACAGATACGCAGTATTTT.

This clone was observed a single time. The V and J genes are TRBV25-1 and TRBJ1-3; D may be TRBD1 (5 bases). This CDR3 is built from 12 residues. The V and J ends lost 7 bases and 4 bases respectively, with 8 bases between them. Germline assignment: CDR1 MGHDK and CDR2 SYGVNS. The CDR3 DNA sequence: TGTGCCAGCACGGGGGAAGGAAACACCATATATTTT. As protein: CASTGEGNTIYF.

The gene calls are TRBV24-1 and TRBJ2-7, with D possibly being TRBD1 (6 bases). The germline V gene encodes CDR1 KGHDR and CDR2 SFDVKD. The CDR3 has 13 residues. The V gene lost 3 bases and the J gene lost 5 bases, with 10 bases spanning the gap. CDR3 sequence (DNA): TGTGCCACCAGTGATCAGGGACACCACGAGCAGTACTTC. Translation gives CATSDQGHHEQYF.

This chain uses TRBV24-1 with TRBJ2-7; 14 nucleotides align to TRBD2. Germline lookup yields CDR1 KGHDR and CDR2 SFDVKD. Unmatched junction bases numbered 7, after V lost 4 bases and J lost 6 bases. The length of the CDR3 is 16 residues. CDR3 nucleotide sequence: TGTGCCACCAGTGACCGAGGACTAGCGGGAGGAGGCGAGCAGTACTTC. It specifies CATSDRGLAGGGEQYF.

CDR3 DNA: TGTGCCAGCAGCGTAGAAAGCTCATTAGGGGGTAAGGTGGGCACTGAAGCTTTCTTT. Encoded protein: CASSVESSLGGKVGTEAFF. The V gene is TRBV9, the J gene TRBJ1-1; tentatively, D is TRBD1 (6 bases). Germline V gene data show CDR1 as SGDLS and CDR2 as YYNGEE. The ends were cut back, 0 bases at V and 4 bases at J, with 25 bases in the middle. The CDR3 has 19 amino acids.

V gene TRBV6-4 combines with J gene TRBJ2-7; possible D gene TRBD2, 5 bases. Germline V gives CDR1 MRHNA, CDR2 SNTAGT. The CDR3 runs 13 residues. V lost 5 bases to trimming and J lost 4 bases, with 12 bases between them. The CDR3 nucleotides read TGTGCCAGCAGTCTCGAGCGCGGGTACGAGCAGTACTTC. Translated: CASSLERGYEQYF.

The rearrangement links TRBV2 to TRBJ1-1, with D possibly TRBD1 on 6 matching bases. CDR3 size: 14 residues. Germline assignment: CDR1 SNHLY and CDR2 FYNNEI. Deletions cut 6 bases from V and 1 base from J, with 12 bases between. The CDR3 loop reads CASRRGQANTEAFF. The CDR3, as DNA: TGTGCCAGCAGGAGGGGACAAGCGAACACTGAAGCTTTCTTT.

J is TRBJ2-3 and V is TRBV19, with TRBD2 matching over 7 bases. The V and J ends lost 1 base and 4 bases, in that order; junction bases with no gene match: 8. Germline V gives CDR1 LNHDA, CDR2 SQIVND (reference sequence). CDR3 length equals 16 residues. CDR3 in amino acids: CASSIGFREGADTQYF. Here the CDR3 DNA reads TGTGCCAGTAGTATAGGTTTCAGGGAGGGCGCAGATACGCAGTATTTT. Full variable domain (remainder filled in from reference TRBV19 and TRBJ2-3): DGGITQSPKYLFRKEGQNVTLSCEQNLNHDAMYWYRQDPGQGLRLIYYSQIVNDFQKGDIAEGYSVSREKKESFPLTVTSAQKNPTAFYLCASSIGFREGADTQYFGPGTRLTVL.

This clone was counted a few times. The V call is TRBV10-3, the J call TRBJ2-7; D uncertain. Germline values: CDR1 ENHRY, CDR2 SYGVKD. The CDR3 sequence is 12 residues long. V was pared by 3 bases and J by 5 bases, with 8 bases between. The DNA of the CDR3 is TGTGCCATCAGTGAAGGTGCGGACGAGCAGTACTTC. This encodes CAISEGADEQYF.

Here the CDR3 reads CASSETGVASYEQYF. CDR3 DNA sequence: TGTGCCAGCAGCGAAACAGGGGTGGCTTCCTACGAGCAGTACTTC. The V call is TRBV28, the J call TRBJ2-7, with 7 bases aligning to TRBD1. This CDR3 comprises 15 residues. J was trimmed by 1 base and V by 6 bases; bases with no gene match: 9. Germline assignment: CDR1 MDHEN and CDR2 SYDVKM. Complete variable domain (other parts from reference TRBV28 and TRBJ2-7): DVKVTQSSRYLVKRTGEKVFLECVQDMDHENMFWYRQDPGLGLRLIYFSYDVKMKEKGDIPEGYSVSREKKERFSLILESASTNQTSMYLCASSETGVASYEQYFGPGTRLTVT.

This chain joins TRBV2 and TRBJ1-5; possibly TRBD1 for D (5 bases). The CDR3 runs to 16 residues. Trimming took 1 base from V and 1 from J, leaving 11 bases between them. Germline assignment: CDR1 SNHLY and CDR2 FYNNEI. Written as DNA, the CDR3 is TGTGCCAGCAGTGAAGGATTTGGGGGGAGCAATCAGCCCCAGCATTTT. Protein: CASSEGFGGSNQPQHF.

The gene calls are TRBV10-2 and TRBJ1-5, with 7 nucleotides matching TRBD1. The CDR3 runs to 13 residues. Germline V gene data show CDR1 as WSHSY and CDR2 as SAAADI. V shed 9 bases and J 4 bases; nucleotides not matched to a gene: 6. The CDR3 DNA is TGCGCCAGTCGACAGGGAGGTAATCAGCCCCAGCATTTT. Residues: CASRQGGNQPQHF.

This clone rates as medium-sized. The CDR3 bases are TGTGCCAGCAGCTTGATTGGTGGTAGCGGGAAGGAGCAGTACTTC. Protein sequence: CASSLIGGSGKEQYF. V and J are TRBV5-4 and TRBJ2-7; TRBD2 matches at 8 bases. CDR1 and CDR2 from the germline V gene are SGHNT and YYREEE (reference sequence). The V gene end was trimmed by 1 base and the J gene end by 7 bases; junction bases not matched to a gene: 10. The CDR3 runs 15 residues.

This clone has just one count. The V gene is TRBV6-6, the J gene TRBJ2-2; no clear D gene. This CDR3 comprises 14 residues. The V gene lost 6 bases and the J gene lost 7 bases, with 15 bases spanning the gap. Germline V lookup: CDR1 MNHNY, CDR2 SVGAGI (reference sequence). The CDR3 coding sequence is TGTGCCAGCAGCCCCCTCATGAGTGACGGGGAGCTGTTTTTT. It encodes CASSPLMSDGELFF.

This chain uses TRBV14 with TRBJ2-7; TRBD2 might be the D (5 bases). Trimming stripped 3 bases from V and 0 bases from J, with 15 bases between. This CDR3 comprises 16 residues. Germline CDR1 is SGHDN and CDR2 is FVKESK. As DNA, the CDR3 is TGTGCCAGCAGCCAGTACCCACGTCGGGGCTCCTACGAGCAGTACTTC. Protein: CASSQYPRRGSYEQYF.